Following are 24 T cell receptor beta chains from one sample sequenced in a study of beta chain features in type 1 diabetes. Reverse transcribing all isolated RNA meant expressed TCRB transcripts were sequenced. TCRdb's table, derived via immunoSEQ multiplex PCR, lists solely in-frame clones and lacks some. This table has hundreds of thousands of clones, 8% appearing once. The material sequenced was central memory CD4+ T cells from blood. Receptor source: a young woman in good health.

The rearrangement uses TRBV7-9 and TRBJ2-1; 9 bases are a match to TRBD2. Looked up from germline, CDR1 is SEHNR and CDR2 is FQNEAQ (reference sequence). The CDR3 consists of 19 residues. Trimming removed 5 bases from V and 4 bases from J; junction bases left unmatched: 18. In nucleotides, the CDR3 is TGTGCCAGCAGCGCCGCCGGGCTAGCGGGACTCTCCGCGTACAATGAGCAGTTCTTC. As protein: CASSAAGLAGLSAYNEQFF.

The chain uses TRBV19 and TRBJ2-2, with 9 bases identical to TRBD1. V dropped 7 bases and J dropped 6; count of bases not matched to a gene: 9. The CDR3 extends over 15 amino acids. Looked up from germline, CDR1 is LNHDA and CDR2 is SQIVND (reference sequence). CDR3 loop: CASTWDRALPGELFF. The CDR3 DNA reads TGTGCCAGTACTTGGGACAGGGCTCTTCCCGGGGAGCTGTTTTTT.

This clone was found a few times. CDR3 amino acids: CASSLYYNEQFF. The CDR3, as DNA: TGTGCCAGCAGTTTATACTACAATGAGCAGTTCTTC. The chain links TRBV27 to TRBJ2-1; D remains ambiguous. V gave up 1 base and J gave up 3 bases, with 1 base separating them. This CDR3 spans 12 amino acids. Germline lookup yields CDR1 MNHEY and CDR2 SMNVEV (reference sequence).

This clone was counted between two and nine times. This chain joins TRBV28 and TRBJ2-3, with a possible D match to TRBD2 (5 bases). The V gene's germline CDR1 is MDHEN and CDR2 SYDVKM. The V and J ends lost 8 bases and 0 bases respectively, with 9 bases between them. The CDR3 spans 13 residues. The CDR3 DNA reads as TGTGCCAGCGGACTTACTAGCACAGATACGCAGTATTTT. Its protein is CASGLTSTDTQYF.

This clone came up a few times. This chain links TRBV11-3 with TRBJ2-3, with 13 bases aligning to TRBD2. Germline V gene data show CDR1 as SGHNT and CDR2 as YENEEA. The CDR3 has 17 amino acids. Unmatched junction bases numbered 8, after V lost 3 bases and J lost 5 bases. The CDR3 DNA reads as TGTGCCAGCAGCTTCGGACTAGCGGGAGCTGGGTTAGATACGCAGTATTTT. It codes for CASSFGLAGAGLDTQYF.

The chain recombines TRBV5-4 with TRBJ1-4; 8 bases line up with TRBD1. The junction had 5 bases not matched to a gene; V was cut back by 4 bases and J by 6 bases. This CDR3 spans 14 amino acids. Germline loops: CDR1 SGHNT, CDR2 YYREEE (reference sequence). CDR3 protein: CASSQDRVDEKLFF. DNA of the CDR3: TGTGCCAGCAGCCAGGACAGGGTTGATGAAAAACTGTTTTTT.

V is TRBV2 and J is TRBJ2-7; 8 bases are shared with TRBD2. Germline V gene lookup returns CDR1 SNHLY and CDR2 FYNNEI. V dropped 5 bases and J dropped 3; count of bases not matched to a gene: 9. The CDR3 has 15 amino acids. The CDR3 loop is CASSPAGTRSYEQYF. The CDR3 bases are TGTGCCAGCAGTCCAGCCGGGACTAGAAGCTACGAGCAGTACTTC.

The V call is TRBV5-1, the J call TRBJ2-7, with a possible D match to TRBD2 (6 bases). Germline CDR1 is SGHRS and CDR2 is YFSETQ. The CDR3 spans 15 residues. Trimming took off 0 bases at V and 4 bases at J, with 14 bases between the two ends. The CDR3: CASSLEGGILYEQYF. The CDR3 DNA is TGCGCCAGCAGCTTGGAAGGCGGGATTTTGTACGAGCAGTACTTC.

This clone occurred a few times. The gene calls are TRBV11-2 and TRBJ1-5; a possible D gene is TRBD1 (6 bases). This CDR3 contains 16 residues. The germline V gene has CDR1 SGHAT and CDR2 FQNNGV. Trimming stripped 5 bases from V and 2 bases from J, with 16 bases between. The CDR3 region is CASSPSWGAGNQPQHF. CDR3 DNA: TGTGCCAGCAGCCCGAGTTGGGGGGCGGGCAATCAGCCCCAGCATTTT.

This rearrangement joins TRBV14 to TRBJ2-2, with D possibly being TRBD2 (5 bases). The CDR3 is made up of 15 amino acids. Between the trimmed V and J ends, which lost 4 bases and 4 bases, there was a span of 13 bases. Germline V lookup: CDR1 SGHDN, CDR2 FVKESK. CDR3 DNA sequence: TGTGCCAGCAGCCCAGTGAGCGGAGTCACCGGGGAGCTGTTTTTT. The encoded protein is CASSPVSGVTGELFF.

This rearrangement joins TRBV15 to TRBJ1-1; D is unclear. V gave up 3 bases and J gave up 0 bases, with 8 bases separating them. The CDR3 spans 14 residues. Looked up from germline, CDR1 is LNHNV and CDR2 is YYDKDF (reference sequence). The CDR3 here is CATSSGDMNTEAFF. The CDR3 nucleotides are TGTGCCACCAGCAGTGGTGACATGAACACTGAAGCTTTCTTT.

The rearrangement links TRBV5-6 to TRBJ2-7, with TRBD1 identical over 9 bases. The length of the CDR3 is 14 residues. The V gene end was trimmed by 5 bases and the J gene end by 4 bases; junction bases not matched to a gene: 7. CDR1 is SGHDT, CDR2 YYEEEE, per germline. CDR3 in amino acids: CASRVRDRVYEQYF. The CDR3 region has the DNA TGTGCCAGCAGGGTCCGGGACAGGGTGTACGAGCAGTACTTC.

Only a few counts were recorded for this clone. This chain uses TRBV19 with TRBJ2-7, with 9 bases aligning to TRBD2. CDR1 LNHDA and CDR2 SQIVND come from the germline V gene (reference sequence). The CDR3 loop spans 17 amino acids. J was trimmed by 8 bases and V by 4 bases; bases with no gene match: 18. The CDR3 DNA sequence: TGTGCCAGTAGTACCCTCCCCGGGACTAGCCTGTCGACGAAGCAGTACTTC. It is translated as CASSTLPGTSLSTKQYF. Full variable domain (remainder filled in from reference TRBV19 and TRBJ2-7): DGGITQSPKYLFRKEGQNVTLSCEQNLNHDAMYWYRQDPGQGLRLIYYSQIVNDFQKGDIAEGYSVSREKKESFPLTVTSAQKNPTAFYLCASSTLPGTSLSTKQYFGPGTRLTVT.

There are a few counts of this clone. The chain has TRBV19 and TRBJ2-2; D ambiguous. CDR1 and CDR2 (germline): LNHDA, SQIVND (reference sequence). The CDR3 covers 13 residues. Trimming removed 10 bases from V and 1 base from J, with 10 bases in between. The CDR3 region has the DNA TGTGCCACAAAGACCTTGAACACCGGGGAGCTGTTTTTT. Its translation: CATKTLNTGELFF.

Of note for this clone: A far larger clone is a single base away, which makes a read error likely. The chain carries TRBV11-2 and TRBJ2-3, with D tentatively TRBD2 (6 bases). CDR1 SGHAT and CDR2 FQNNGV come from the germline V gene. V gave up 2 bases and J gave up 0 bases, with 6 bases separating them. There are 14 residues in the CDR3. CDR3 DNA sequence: TGTGCCAGCAGCTTACTAGCGAGCACAGATACGCAGTATTTT. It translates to CASSLLASTDTQYF.

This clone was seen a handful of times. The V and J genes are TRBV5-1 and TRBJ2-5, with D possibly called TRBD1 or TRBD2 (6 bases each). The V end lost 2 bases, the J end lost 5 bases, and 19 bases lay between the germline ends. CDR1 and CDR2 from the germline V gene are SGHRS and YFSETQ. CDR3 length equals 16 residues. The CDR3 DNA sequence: TGCGCCAGCAGCTTTTCGACGGGGGCTGGGACGGAGACCCAGTACTTC. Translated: CASSFSTGAGTETQYF.

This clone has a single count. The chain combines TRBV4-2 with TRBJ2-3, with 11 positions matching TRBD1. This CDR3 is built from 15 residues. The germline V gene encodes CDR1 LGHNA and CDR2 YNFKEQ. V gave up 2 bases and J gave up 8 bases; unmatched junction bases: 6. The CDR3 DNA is TGTGCCAGCAGCCAACCGGGACAGGGGGAGAGTACGCAGTATTTT. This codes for CASSQPGQGESTQYF.

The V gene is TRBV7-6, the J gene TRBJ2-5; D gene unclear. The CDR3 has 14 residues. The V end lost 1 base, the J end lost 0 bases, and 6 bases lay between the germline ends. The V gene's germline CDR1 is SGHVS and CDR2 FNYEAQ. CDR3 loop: CASSLGVNQETQYF. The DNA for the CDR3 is TGTGCCAGCAGCTTAGGAGTAAACCAAGAGACCCAGTACTTC.

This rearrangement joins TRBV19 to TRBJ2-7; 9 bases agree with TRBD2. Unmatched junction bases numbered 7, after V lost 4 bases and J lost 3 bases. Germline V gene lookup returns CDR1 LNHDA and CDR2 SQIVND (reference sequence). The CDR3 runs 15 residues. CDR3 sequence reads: CASSTQSGRHYEQYF. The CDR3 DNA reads TGTGCCAGTAGTACCCAAAGCGGGAGGCACTACGAGCAGTACTTC.

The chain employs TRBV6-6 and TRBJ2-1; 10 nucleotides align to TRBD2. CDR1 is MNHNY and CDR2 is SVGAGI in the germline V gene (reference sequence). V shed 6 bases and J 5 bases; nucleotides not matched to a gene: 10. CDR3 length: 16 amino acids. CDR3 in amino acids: CASSNLAGVWNNEQFF. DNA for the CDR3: TGTGCCAGCAGCAACCTAGCGGGAGTTTGGAACAATGAGCAGTTCTTC.

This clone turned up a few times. CDR3 in amino acids: CASSLGRVTQYF. The CDR3 DNA follows: TGTGCCAGCAGCTTAGGCCGGGTGACCCAGTACTTC. J is TRBJ2-5 and V is TRBV7-9; D is uncertain. The V and J ends lost 1 base and 7 bases respectively, with 7 bases between them. Germline lookup yields CDR1 SEHNR and CDR2 FQNEAQ (reference sequence). This CDR3 comprises 12 residues.

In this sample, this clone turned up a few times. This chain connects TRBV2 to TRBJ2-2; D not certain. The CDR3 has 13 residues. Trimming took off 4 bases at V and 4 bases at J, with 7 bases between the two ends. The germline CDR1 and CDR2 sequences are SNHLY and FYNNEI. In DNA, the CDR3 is TGTGCCAGCAGTGTCCGTACCACCGGGGAGCTGTTTTTT. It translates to CASSVRTTGELFF.

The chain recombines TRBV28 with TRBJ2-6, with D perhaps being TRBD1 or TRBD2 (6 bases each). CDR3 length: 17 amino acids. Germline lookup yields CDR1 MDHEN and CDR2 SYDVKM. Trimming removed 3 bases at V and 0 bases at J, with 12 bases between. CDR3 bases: TGTGCCAGCAGTTTCAGGGGAGGTAACTCTGGGGCCAACGTCCTGACTTTC. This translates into CASSFRGGNSGANVLTF. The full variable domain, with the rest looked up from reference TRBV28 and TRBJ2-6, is DVKVTQSSRYLVKRTGEKVFLECVQDMDHENMFWYRQDPGLGLRLIYFSYDVKMKEKGDIPEGYSVSREKKERFSLILESASTNQTSMYLCASSFRGGNSGANVLTFGAGSRLTVL.

CDR3: CATNRVEETQYF. CDR3 DNA sequence: TGTGCCACTAACAGGGTAGAAGAGACCCAGTACTTC. The chain carries TRBV2 and TRBJ2-5; D is perhaps TRBD1 (6 bases). Trimming stripped 10 bases from V and 3 bases from J, with 12 bases between. CDR1 and CDR2 from the germline V gene are SNHLY and FYNNEI. This CDR3 has 12 amino acids.